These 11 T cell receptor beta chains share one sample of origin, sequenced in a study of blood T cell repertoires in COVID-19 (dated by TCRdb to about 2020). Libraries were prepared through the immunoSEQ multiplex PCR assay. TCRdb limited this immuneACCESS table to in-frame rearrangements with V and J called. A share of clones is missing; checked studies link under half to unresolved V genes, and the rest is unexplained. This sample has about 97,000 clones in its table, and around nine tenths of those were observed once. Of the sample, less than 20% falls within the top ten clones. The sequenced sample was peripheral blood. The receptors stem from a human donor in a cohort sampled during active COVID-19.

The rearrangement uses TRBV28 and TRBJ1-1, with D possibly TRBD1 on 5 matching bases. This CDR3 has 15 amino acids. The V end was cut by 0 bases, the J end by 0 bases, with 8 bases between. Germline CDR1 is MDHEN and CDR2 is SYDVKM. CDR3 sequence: CASSLWGGVNTEAFF. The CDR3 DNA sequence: TGTGCCAGCAGTTTATGGGGGGGGGTGAACACTGAAGCTTTCTTT.

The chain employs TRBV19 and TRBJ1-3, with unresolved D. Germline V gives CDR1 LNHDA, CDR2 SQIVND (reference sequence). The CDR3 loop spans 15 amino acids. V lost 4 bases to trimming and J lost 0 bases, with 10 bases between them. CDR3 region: CASSNVLSSGNTIYF. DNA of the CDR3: TGTGCCAGTAGTAACGTCCTAAGCTCTGGAAACACCATATATTTT. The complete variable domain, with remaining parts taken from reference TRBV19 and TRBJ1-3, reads DGGITQSPKYLFRKEGQNVTLSCEQNLNHDAMYWYRQDPGQGLRLIYYSQIVNDFQKGDIAEGYSVSREKKESFPLTVTSAQKNPTAFYLCASSNVLSSGNTIYFGEGSWLTVV.

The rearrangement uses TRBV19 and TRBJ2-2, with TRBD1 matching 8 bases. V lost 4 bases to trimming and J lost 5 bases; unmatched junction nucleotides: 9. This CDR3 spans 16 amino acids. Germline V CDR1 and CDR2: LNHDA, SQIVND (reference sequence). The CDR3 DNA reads TGTGCCAGTAGTAAGCTACAGGGGGTGGGGACCGGGGAGCTGTTTTTT. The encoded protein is CASSKLQGVGTGELFF.

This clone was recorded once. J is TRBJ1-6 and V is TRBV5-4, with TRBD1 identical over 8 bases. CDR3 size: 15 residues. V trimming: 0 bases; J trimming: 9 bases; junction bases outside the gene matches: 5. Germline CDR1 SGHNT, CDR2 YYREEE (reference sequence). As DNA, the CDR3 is TGTGCCAGCAGCTTGGGAACAGGGGGAGGTTCACCCCTCCACTTT. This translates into CASSLGTGGGSPLHF.

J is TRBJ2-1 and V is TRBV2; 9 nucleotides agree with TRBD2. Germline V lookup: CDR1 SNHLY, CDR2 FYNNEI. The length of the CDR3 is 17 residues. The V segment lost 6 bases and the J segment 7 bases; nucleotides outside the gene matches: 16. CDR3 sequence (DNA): TGTGCCAGCAGCGCCCGACCTAGCGGGGCCGGGTTGAATGAGCAGTTCTTC. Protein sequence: CASSARPSGAGLNEQFF.

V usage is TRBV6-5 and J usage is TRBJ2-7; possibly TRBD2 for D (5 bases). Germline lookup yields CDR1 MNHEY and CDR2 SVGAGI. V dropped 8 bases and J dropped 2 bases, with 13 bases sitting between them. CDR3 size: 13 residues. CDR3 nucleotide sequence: TGTGCCAGCGGGGAACACGGGACCTACGAGCAGTACTTC. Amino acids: CASGEHGTYEQYF.

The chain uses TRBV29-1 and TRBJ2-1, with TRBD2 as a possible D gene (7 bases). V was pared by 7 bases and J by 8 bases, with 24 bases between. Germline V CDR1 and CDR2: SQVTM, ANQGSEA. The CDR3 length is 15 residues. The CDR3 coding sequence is TGCAGCGCCGAGGGCGGGCGGGAGTGGGGGCATGAGCAGTTCTTC. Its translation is CSAEGGREWGHEQFF.

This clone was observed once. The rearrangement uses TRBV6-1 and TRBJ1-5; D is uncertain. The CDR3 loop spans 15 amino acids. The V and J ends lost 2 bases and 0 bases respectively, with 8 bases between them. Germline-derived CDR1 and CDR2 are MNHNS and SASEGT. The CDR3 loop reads CASSEWRYSNQPQHF. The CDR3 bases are TGTGCCAGCAGTGAATGGAGATATAGCAATCAGCCCCAGCATTTT.

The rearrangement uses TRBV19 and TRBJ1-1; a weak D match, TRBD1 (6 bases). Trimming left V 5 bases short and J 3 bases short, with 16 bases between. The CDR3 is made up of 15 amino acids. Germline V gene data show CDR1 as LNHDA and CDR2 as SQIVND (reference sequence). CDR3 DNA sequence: TGTGCCAGTAGTGCCGATTTCAGGGGCGACACTGAAGCTTTCTTT. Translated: CASSADFRGDTEAFF.

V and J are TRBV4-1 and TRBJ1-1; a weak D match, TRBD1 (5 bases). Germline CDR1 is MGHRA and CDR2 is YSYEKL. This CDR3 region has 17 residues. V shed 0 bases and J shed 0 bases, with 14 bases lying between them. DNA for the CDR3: TGCGCCAGCAGCCAAGACCCCTTACAGGTTATGAACACTGAAGCTTTCTTT. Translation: CASSQDPLQVMNTEAFF.

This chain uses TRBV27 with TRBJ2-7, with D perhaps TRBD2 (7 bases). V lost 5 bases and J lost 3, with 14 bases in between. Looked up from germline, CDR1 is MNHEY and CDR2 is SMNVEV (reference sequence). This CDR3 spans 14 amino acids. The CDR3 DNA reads TGTGCCAGCAGTAGGACAGCGGGGATCTACGAGCAGTACTTC. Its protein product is CASSRTAGIYEQYF.